One and the same sample provided the 32 T cell receptor beta chains below, sequenced in a study of molecular identifiers for immune sequencing clone quantification. TCRdb redid the calling of the PCR reads with MiXCR, one entry per CDR3 protein. Of 400,000 to 600,000 distinct CDR3 sequences listed, over 20% are singletons. Material: naive CD8+ T cells from blood, with Jurkat cell RNA spiked in. The subset was: FACS-sorted CD8+CD4-CCR7+CD45RA+ naive T cells. The receptor source for this set is a human donor in good health. Some libraries in this study had Jurkat cell RNA spiked in.

This clonotype was counted a few times. V is TRBV20-1 and J is TRBJ2-7; tentatively, D is TRBD1 or TRBD2 (5 bases each). This CDR3 comprises 14 residues. From germline, CDR1 is DFQATT and CDR2 SNEGSKA (reference sequence). V was trimmed by 4 bases and J by 6 bases, leaving 19 bases between them. The CDR3 DNA reads as TGCAGTGCTATTGGGGGAGTCGTTTATCTCGAGCAGTACTTC. Translation: CSAIGGVVYLEQYF.

At least ten counts were recorded for this clonotype. The rearrangement links TRBV4-1 to TRBJ2-7, with D possibly being TRBD1 or TRBD2 (5 bases each). Looked up from germline, CDR1 is MGHRA and CDR2 is YSYEKL. The CDR3 length is 14 residues. The ends were cut back, 3 bases at V and 0 bases at J, with 9 bases in the middle. The CDR3 reads CASSQGRTSYEQYF. DNA for the CDR3: TGCGCCAGCAGCCAGGGACGGACCTCCTACGAGCAGTACTTC.

V usage is TRBV4-1 and J usage is TRBJ2-3; 13 bases fit TRBD2. This CDR3 is built from 17 residues. V lost 3 bases and J lost 3; bases outside the gene matches: 6. The germline gives CDR1 MGHRA, CDR2 YSYEKL. This CDR3 reads CASSQGGTSGETDTQYF. As DNA, the CDR3 is TGCGCCAGCAGCCAGGGGGGGACTAGCGGGGAGACAGATACGCAGTATTTT.

The chain links TRBV7-9 to TRBJ2-3; D might be TRBD2 (6 bases). The CDR3 runs 14 residues. Trimming pared 5 bases from V and 6 bases from J, leaving 15 bases between. The germline V gene encodes CDR1 SEHNR and CDR2 FQNEAQ (reference sequence). The CDR3 loop reads CASSPWTEGDTQYF. The CDR3, as DNA: TGTGCCAGCAGCCCCTGGACGGAGGGGGATACGCAGTATTTT.

In this sample, this clonotype turned up a few times. V gene TRBV6-1 combines with J gene TRBJ1-2; possibly TRBD1 for D (5 bases). Trimming removed 3 bases at V and 2 bases at J, with 13 bases between. The CDR3 has 15 amino acids. Germline CDR1 reads MNHNS; CDR2 reads SASEGT. The CDR3 sequence: CASSDADSRNYGYTF. CDR3 DNA sequence: TGTGCCAGCAGTGATGCCGACAGCAGAAACTATGGCTACACCTTC.

About this clonotype itself: A much larger clone differs from this one at a single base, so this may be a read error. V and J are TRBV7-9 and TRBJ1-5; D is unresolved. Germline V CDR1 and CDR2: SEHNR, FQNEAQ (reference sequence). The CDR3 extends over 12 amino acids. The CDR3 here is CASSSSTQPQRF. The CDR3 DNA follows: TGTGCCAGCAGCTCGTCCACCCAGCCCCAGCGTTTT.

The rearrangement uses TRBV7-6 and TRBJ2-2, with a possible D match to TRBD2 (6 bases). Trimming left V 2 bases short and J 4 bases short, with 23 bases between. The CDR3 spans 19 residues. Germline V gene data show CDR1 as SGHVS and CDR2 as FNYEAQ. In DNA form, the CDR3 reads TGTGCCAGCAGCTTATACGCCACGGGGGTCCCAGCCCTCACCGGGGAGCTGTTTTTT. Translating gives CASSLYATGVPALTGELFF.

The CDR3 nucleotides read TGTGCCAGCAGCTTGGACCGACAGGGGGCGGACAATGAGCAGTTCTTC. Translating gives CASSLDRQGADNEQFF. The rearrangement links TRBV5-4 to TRBJ2-1; 10 bases agree with TRBD1. With V trimmed by 0 bases and J by 5 bases, 5 bases remained unmatched. The CDR3 spans 16 residues. Germline CDR1 and CDR2: SGHNT and YYREEE (reference sequence).

This clonotype was found many times. The gene calls are TRBV12-3 or TRBV12-4 and TRBJ1-5; TRBD1 agrees at 7 bases. The CDR3 covers 15 residues. Unmatched junction bases numbered 9, after V lost 5 bases and J lost 5 bases. CDR3 DNA: TGTGCCAGCAGTCTCTACAGGGGCGGCGATCAGCCCCAGCATTTT. Protein product: CASSLYRGGDQPQHF.

On this clonotype: Germline is not matched at one junction end, which may reflect a read error. The chain carries TRBV28 and TRBJ2-7; D remains ambiguous. The CDR3 covers 15 residues. Germline lookup yields CDR1 MDHEN and CDR2 SYDVKM. The CDR3 DNA follows: TGTGCCAGCAGTGAACGGACCGAACTCTCCCACGAGCAGTACTTC. Its protein product is CASSERTELSHEQYF.

For this clonotype: A much larger clonotype is one base distant, so this may be a read error. The chain combines TRBV27 with TRBJ2-7; 7 nucleotides agree with TRBD2. The CDR3 has 11 amino acids. J lost 8 bases, V lost 6 bases, and 4 bases had no gene match. The germline V gene encodes CDR1 MNHEY and CDR2 SMNVEV (reference sequence). CDR3 nucleotides: TGTGCCAGCAGCAAGCGGGGCAAGCAGTACTTC. Its translation: CASSKRGKQYF.

This clonotype was seen a handful of times. The rearrangement joins TRBV24-1 to TRBJ2-3, with D maybe TRBD2 (5 bases). From germline, CDR1 is KGHDR and CDR2 SFDVKD. Trimming took 3 bases from V and 2 from J, leaving 11 bases between them. This CDR3 contains 15 residues. In DNA form, the CDR3 reads TGTGCCACCAGTGATCCAGCGGAGCTCACAGATACGCAGTATTTT. Amino acid sequence: CATSDPAELTDTQYF.

This CDR3 reads CASSSVIGDTDTQYF. The CDR3 DNA is TGTGCCAGCAGCTCAGTAATTGGGGACACAGATACGCAGTATTTT. This chain uses TRBV7-3 with TRBJ2-3; no definite D call. The CDR3 totals 15 residues. Deletions cut 4 bases from V and 2 bases from J, with 13 bases between. Germline V lookup: CDR1 SGHTA, CDR2 FQGTGA.

Many counts were recorded for this clonotype. The chain uses TRBV12-3 or TRBV12-4 and TRBJ1-5, with D perhaps matching TRBD1 (6 bases). Trimming pared 2 bases from V and 4 bases from J, leaving 15 bases between. CDR3 length: 16 amino acids. The CDR3 DNA reads TGTGCCAGCAGTTTAATTGGCGAGGGGGGAAATCAGCCCCAGCATTTT. Translation gives CASSLIGEGGNQPQHF.

This rearrangement joins TRBV30 to TRBJ2-2; no definite D call. Germline V lookup: CDR1 GTSNPN, CDR2 SVGIG (reference sequence). Trimming shortened V by 0 bases and J by 1 base, and 6 bases separated the two germline ends. CDR3 length equals 14 residues. The DNA for the CDR3 is TGTGCCTGGAGTGTACGGAGGAACACCGGGGAGCTGTTTTTT. It is translated as CAWSVRRNTGELFF. Complete variable domain (other parts from reference TRBV30 and TRBJ2-2): SQTIHQWPATLVQPVGSPLSLECTVEGTSNPNLYWYRQAAGRGLQLLFYSVGIGQISSEVPQNLSASRPQDRQFILSSKKLLLSDSGFYLCAWSVRRNTGELFFGEGSRLTVL.

The rearrangement uses TRBV20-1 and TRBJ1-2; D unresolved. CDR1 DFQATT and CDR2 SNEGSKA come from the germline V gene (reference sequence). The CDR3 is made up of 13 amino acids. V lost 4 bases and J lost 1, with 10 bases in between. The CDR3 region has the DNA TGCAGTGCTAAAGACGAGTATAACTATGGCTACACCTTC. Its protein product is CSAKDEYNYGYTF.

This clonotype was recorded a few times. The chain links TRBV7-9 to TRBJ2-7; 9 bases line up with TRBD1. V was clipped by 5 bases and J by 6 bases; unmatched bases: 11. The V gene's germline CDR1 is SEHNR and CDR2 FQNEAQ (reference sequence). CDR3 length equals 15 residues. The CDR3 nucleotides read TGTGCCAGCAGCACCCGGGACAGGGATGGACCCGAGCAGTACTTC. This codes for CASSTRDRDGPEQYF. The full variable domain, its missing parts supplied by reference TRBV7-9 and TRBJ2-7, is DTGVSQNPRHKITKRGQNVTFRCDPISEHNRLYWYRQTLGQGPEFLTYFQNEAQLEKSRLLSDRFSAERPKGSFSTLEIQRTEQGDSAMYLCASSTRDRDGPEQYFGPGTRLTVT.

This clonotype was found a few times. Germline and junction disagree at one end, which may indicate a read error. The V and J genes are TRBV20-1 and TRBJ2-5; 12 bases match TRBD2. Per the germline V gene, CDR1 is DFQATT and CDR2 is SNEGSKA (reference sequence). The CDR3 is 18 amino acids. DNA of the CDR3: TGCAGTGCTAGGGGACTAGCGGGTGCGGGAGTCGTTCAAGAGACCCTGTACTTC. This codes for CSARGLAGAGVVQETLYF.

This clonotype was observed a handful of times. The chain is built from TRBV4-3 and TRBJ2-7, with TRBD1 as a possible D gene (6 bases). V shed 0 bases and J shed 4 bases, with 19 bases lying between them. Germline lookup yields CDR1 LGHNA and CDR2 YSLEER. The CDR3 covers 17 residues. The CDR3 here is CASSQELQGIGGYEQYF. Here the CDR3 DNA reads TGCGCCAGCAGCCAAGAACTTCAGGGGATAGGCGGGTACGAGCAGTACTTC.

As to this clonotype: At one of its ends the junction is not consistent with the germline gene, which may arise from a read error. The chain joins TRBV12-3 or TRBV12-4 to TRBJ2-2, with a possible D match to TRBD2 (5 bases). The length of the CDR3 is 15 residues. This CDR3 is CASSLAQDITGEQFF. Here the CDR3 DNA reads TGTGCCAGCAGTTTAGCGCAAGATATCACCGGGGAGCAGTTTTTT.

The rearrangement links TRBV27 to TRBJ2-3, with 9 bases lining up with TRBD2. There are 14 residues in the CDR3. Trimming removed 5 bases from V and 6 bases from J; junction bases left unmatched: 6. Germline V lookup: CDR1 MNHEY, CDR2 SMNVEV (reference sequence). CDR3 sequence reads: CASSRNGLADTQYF. CDR3 coding DNA: TGTGCCAGCAGTAGAAACGGACTAGCGGATACGCAGTATTTT.

This clonotype was observed at least ten times. This sequence joins TRBV30 and TRBJ1-1; D is possibly TRBD1 (5 bases). Trimming removed 1 base from V and 6 bases from J, with 27 bases in between. CDR3 length equals 18 residues. CDR1 and CDR2 from the germline V gene are GTSNPN and SVGIG (reference sequence). CDR3 sequence (DNA): TGTGCCTGGAGTGGGGGGGTGGCGGTCGGGCGCTATACTCCTGAAGCTTTCTTT. Its translation is CAWSGGVAVGRYTPEAFF.

Comment on this clonotype: The CDR3 does not end in the conserved phenylalanine or tryptophan, so this is likely a read error. V gene TRBV12-3 or TRBV12-4 combines with J gene TRBJ1-5; D gene uncertain. The V end was cut by 6 bases, the J end by 0 bases, with 6 bases between. The CDR3 is 13 residues long. CDR3: CASSPISNQPQHS. The CDR3 coding sequence is TGTGCCAGCAGCCCCATTAGCAATCAGCCCCAGCATTCT.

This clonotype has at least ten counts. V gene TRBV30 combines with J gene TRBJ2-5, with unresolved D. CDR3 length: 12 residues. From germline, CDR1 is GTSNPN and CDR2 SVGIG (reference sequence). V dropped 5 bases and J dropped 2 bases, with 9 bases sitting between them. This CDR3 reads CAWSPSQETQYF. In DNA, the CDR3 is TGTGCCTGGTCACCAAGTCAAGAGACCCAGTACTTC.

A remark on this clonotype: At one end, the junction sequence differs from germline, possibly due to a read error. The chain joins TRBV4-3 to TRBJ2-7, with 10 bases aligning to TRBD2. Per the germline V gene, CDR1 is LGHNA and CDR2 is YSLEER. The CDR3 runs 15 residues. CDR3 bases: TGCGCCAGCAGCCAAAGCGGGAGGGCCGGTGACGAGCGGTACTTC. Its protein product is CASSQSGRAGDERYF.

The chain uses TRBV12-3 or TRBV12-4 and TRBJ2-1, with D possibly being TRBD2 (6 bases). The ends were cut back, 3 bases at V and 6 bases at J, with 12 bases in the middle. The CDR3 sequence is 14 residues long. This CDR3 reads CASSFGGTLNEQFF. DNA of the CDR3: TGTGCCAGCAGTTTTGGCGGGACCCTCAATGAGCAGTTCTTC.

The genes are TRBV4-3 and TRBJ1-2; TRBD1 might be the D (6 bases). This CDR3 has 15 amino acids. Deletions cut 0 bases from V and 5 bases from J, with 13 bases between. The germline V gene has CDR1 LGHNA and CDR2 YSLEER. CDR3 nucleotide sequence: TGCGCCAGCAGCCAAGATAGAGGACAGCAGTATGGCTACACCTTC. Amino acid sequence: CASSQDRGQQYGYTF.

The sample holds many counts of this clonotype. The chain uses TRBV3-1 and TRBJ2-3, with D hard to call. There are 18 residues in the CDR3. Per the germline V gene, CDR1 is LGHDT and CDR2 is YNNKEL (reference sequence). Deletions cut 0 bases from V and 0 bases from J, with 16 bases between. The CDR3 nucleotides are TGTGCCAGCAGCCAAGATCCGGAAGTCATATGGAGCACAGATACGCAGTATTTT. As protein: CASSQDPEVIWSTDTQYF.

The chain joins TRBV5-6 to TRBJ2-5, with D possibly TRBD1 on 6 matching bases. The germline V gene has CDR1 SGHDT and CDR2 YYEEEE. V gave up 4 bases and J gave up 1 base, with 11 bases separating them. The CDR3 has 14 amino acids. CDR3 amino acids: CASSSDRIQETQYF. CDR3 in DNA: TGTGCCAGCAGCAGTGACAGGATCCAAGAGACCCAGTACTTC.

This clonotype came up once. Compared with germline, one end of the junction differs, possibly owing to a read error. This chain links TRBV7-3 with TRBJ2-1; TRBD2 matches at 10 bases. Germline V gene lookup returns CDR1 SGHTA and CDR2 FQGTGA. The length of the CDR3 is 16 residues. CDR3 protein: CASSPQAGGPYNEQSF. For the CDR3, the DNA is TGTGCCAGCAGCCCCCAAGCGGGAGGGCCCTACAATGAGCAGTCCTTC.

Concerning this clonotype itself: Compared with germline, one end of the junction differs, possibly owing to a read error. The chain couples TRBV10-3 to TRBJ2-1; D unresolved. The CDR3 is made up of 12 amino acids. Germline-derived CDR1 and CDR2 are ENHRY and SYGVKD. The CDR3 sequence is CANSDSPNEQFF. In DNA form, the CDR3 reads TGTGCCAACAGTGATTCCCCGAATGAGCAGTTCTTC.

As to this clonotype: A clone one base away is much larger, so this may be a read error. The chain employs TRBV12-3 or TRBV12-4 and TRBJ2-5; D possibly corresponds to TRBD2 (5 bases). The length of the CDR3 is 15 residues. CDR3 loop: CASCFGVSDYKTQYF. The CDR3 coding sequence is TGTGCCAGCTGTTTCGGGGTTAGCGATTATAAGACCCAGTACTTC.